This T cell receptor (beta chain) was captured in a study of CD8+ T cells in alopecia areata. Broader study findings: Scalp clonality decreased significantly with tofacitinib, and so did expanded CD8+ clones among the top 100. Normal skin's resident alphabeta T cells are also sequenced in scalp samples.

Treatment described: oral pan-JAK inhibitor, 5-10 mg twice daily. Extracted RNA was reverse transcribed, and the resulting cDNA served as sequencing template. Sequencing was performed with immunoSEQ multiplex PCR; in TCRdb, only in-frame clones are kept and a portion is missing. The repertoire consists of about 120,000 clones, with roughly 60% occurring once and the leading ten covering almost 30%. Germline V gene data show CDR1 as SQVTM and CDR2 as ANQGSEA. V shed 1 base and J shed 6 bases, with 6 bases lying between them. The CDR3 runs to 11 residues. As for this clone: Its specificity is not known.

This receptor was identified in a human donor with alopecia areata. The V call is TRBV29-1, the J call TRBJ1-1; D is unresolved. The source was CD8+ T cells sorted from blood, collected at week 4, from a patient treated with tofacitinib. The CDR3 region has the DNA TGCAGCGTTGAAGGCACTCCTGAAGCTTTCTTT. It specifies CSVEGTPEAFF.